One sample yielded the 18 T cell receptor beta chains listed below, sequenced in a study of PD-L1 blockade in urothelial cancer. Sequencing used immunoSEQ multiplex PCR; TCRdb keeps in-frame clones, though not all of them. The sample records about 95,000 clones, 90% being singletons. Time point denoted: pretreatment peripheral blood. Source: PBMCs, taken around atezolizumab (anti-PD-L1) treatment. The receptors were gathered from a man between 60 and 70 years old with urothelial cancer.

This chain uses TRBV18 with TRBJ1-1; 7 nucleotides match TRBD1. The V segment lost 4 bases and the J segment 3 bases; nucleotides outside the gene matches: 2. This CDR3 region has 13 residues. CDR1 is KGHSH, CDR2 LQKENI, per germline. The CDR3 nucleotides are TGTGCCAGCTCACTGGGACAGTACACTGAAGCTTTCTTT. Protein sequence: CASSLGQYTEAFF.

The chain has TRBV5-1 and TRBJ2-3; 11 positions match TRBD2. Per germline, CDR1 SGHRS and CDR2 YFSETQ. V gave up 4 bases and J gave up 0 bases; unmatched junction bases: 4. The CDR3 runs to 16 residues. The CDR3 sequence: CASSPGLAASTDTQYF. CDR3 in DNA: TGCGCCAGCAGCCCGGGACTAGCGGCTAGCACAGATACGCAGTATTTT.

The CDR3 sequence is CASSSTGNQPQHF. In DNA, the CDR3 is TGTGCCAGCAGCTCAACAGGGAATCAGCCCCAGCATTTT. J is TRBJ1-5 and V is TRBV5-6; possible D gene TRBD1, 6 bases. Germline V gene lookup returns CDR1 SGHDT and CDR2 YYEEEE. The CDR3 runs to 13 residues. V gave up 3 bases and J gave up 4 bases, with 8 bases separating them. The variable domain in full, with the rest retrieved from reference TRBV5-6 and TRBJ1-5, is DAGVTQSPTHLIKTRGQQVTLRCSPKSGHDTVSWYQQALGQGPQFIFQYYEEEERQRGNFPDRFSGHQFPNYSSELNVNALLLGDSALYLCASSSTGNQPQHFGDGTRLSIL.

The chain combines TRBV7-2 with TRBJ2-7, with unresolved D. V was cut by 6 bases and J by 2 bases, with 8 bases left in between. The CDR3 covers 12 residues. CDR1 and CDR2 from the germline V gene are SGHTA and FQGNSA. The CDR3 protein is CASSSITYEQYF. CDR3 bases: TGTGCCAGCAGTTCTATCACCTACGAGCAGTACTTC.

The chain couples TRBV6-1 to TRBJ1-1; D perhaps matches TRBD1 (6 bases). The CDR3 is 14 amino acids. V dropped 6 bases and J dropped 0 bases, with 11 bases sitting between them. Germline V gene data show CDR1 as MNHNS and CDR2 as SASEGT. The CDR3 spells CASSLQGMNTEAFF. Written as DNA, the CDR3 is TGTGCCAGCAGCCTACAGGGAATGAACACTGAAGCTTTCTTT.

The chain is built from TRBV28 and TRBJ1-5, with 7 bases lining up with TRBD1. In germline, CDR1 is MDHEN, CDR2 SYDVKM. V lost 4 bases, J lost 2 bases, and 2 bases stayed unmatched. The CDR3 extends over 14 amino acids. CDR3 nucleotides: TGTGCCAGCAGTTCCGGGACAGGCAATCAGCCCCAGCATTTT. It yields the protein CASSSGTGNQPQHF. Supplemented by reference TRBV28 and TRBJ1-5, the full variable domain reads DVKVTQSSRYLVKRTGEKVFLECVQDMDHENMFWYRQDPGLGLRLIYFSYDVKMKEKGDIPEGYSVSREKKERFSLILESASTNQTSMYLCASSSGTGNQPQHFGDGTRLSIL.

This chain uses TRBV7-2 with TRBJ2-3, with 12 positions matching TRBD1. The CDR3 is 18 residues long. CDR1 SGHTA and CDR2 FQGNSA come from the germline V gene. V gave up 5 bases and J gave up 3 bases; unmatched junction bases: 12. The CDR3 region has the DNA TGTGCCAGCAGCCCCAGGGGACAGGGGGCGCCCATAACAGATACGCAGTATTTT. Translating gives CASSPRGQGAPITDTQYF.

The rearrangement links TRBV5-4 to TRBJ2-3; 16 nucleotides match TRBD2. Germline V gene sequence: CDR1 SGHNT, CDR2 YYREEE (reference sequence). V lost 0 bases and J lost 4; bases outside the gene matches: 5. The CDR3 is 18 amino acids. The CDR3 region is CASSLGGLAGGHADTQYF. The CDR3 DNA sequence: TGTGCCAGCAGCTTGGGGGGACTAGCGGGGGGGCACGCAGATACGCAGTATTTT. Based on the CDR3 plus reference TRBV5-4 and TRBJ2-3, the full variable domain is ETGVTQSPTHLIKTRGQQVTLRCSSQSGHNTVSWYQQALGQGPQFIFQYYREEENGRGNFPPRFSGLQFPNYSSELNVNALELDDSALYLCASSLGGLAGGHADTQYFGPGTRLTVL.

This clone was observed once. The chain recombines TRBV4-2 with TRBJ2-5; 10 bases are shared with TRBD2. The germline V gene encodes CDR1 LGHNA and CDR2 YNFKEQ. CDR3 length equals 16 residues. V dropped 4 bases and J dropped 2; count of bases not matched to a gene: 7. The CDR3 here is CASSLGELAGQETQYF. CDR3 coding DNA: TGTGCCAGCAGCCTAGGAGAACTAGCGGGACAAGAGACCCAGTACTTC.

The rearrangement links TRBV6-1 to TRBJ1-2; tentative D call: TRBD1 (6 bases). V was cut by 2 bases and J by 5 bases, with 12 bases left in between. CDR3 size: 14 residues. Per the germline V gene, CDR1 is MNHNS and CDR2 is SASEGT. The CDR3 sequence: CASSEPGAGYGYTF. CDR3 coding DNA: TGTGCCAGCAGTGAACCAGGGGCTGGGTATGGCTACACCTTC.

The CDR3 region has the DNA TGTGCCACTAAACGTCAGGGGGCCGAATACGCTGAAGCTTTCTTT. This translates into CATKRQGAEYAEAFF. The rearrangement joins TRBV19 to TRBJ1-1; TRBD1 agrees at 8 bases. From germline, CDR1 is LNHDA and CDR2 SQIVND (reference sequence). With 10 bases clipped from V and 6 bases from J, the junction kept 16 bases outside the gene matches. The CDR3 sequence is 15 residues long.

This clone was counted a single time. The CDR3 DNA sequence: TGCAGCGTTGCGTTCAGGACAGGGGTTAAGGACATTCAGTACTTC. Protein: CSVAFRTGVKDIQYF. The V and J genes are TRBV29-1 and TRBJ2-4, with 9 bases matching TRBD1. Germline V gene lookup returns CDR1 SQVTM and CDR2 ANQGSEA. The CDR3 length is 15 residues. V shed 4 bases and J 8 bases; nucleotides not matched to a gene: 12.

V and J are TRBV19 and TRBJ2-1, with D maybe TRBD2 (5 bases). The germline V gene has CDR1 LNHDA and CDR2 SQIVND (reference sequence). V lost 3 bases and J 5 bases, leaving 14 bases between the germline ends. The CDR3 is made up of 15 amino acids. The CDR3 spells CASSILGGTNNEQFF. The CDR3 DNA sequence: TGTGCCAGTAGTATTTTAGGAGGAACCAACAATGAGCAGTTCTTC.

This chain joins TRBV7-2 and TRBJ1-6; D gene ambiguous. This CDR3 comprises 13 residues. From germline, CDR1 is SGHTA and CDR2 FQGNSA. V lost 7 bases, J lost 7 bases, and 11 bases lay in between. CDR3 nucleotide sequence: TGTGCCAGCATAGGGAGTAGAAATTCACCCCTCCACTTT. Protein product: CASIGSRNSPLHF.

The CDR3 bases are TGTGCCAGCAGTGACCTAGGGGGGGGGAGCACTGAAGCTTTCTTT. It translates to CASSDLGGGSTEAFF. The V call is TRBV2, the J call TRBJ1-1, with D perhaps matching TRBD1 (6 bases). Germline V gene lookup returns CDR1 SNHLY and CDR2 FYNNEI. The germline V and J ends were trimmed by 3 bases and 4 bases, with 15 bases remaining between them. This CDR3 comprises 15 residues.

The rearrangement links TRBV5-4 to TRBJ2-1; 8 nucleotides align to TRBD2. In germline, CDR1 is SGHNT, CDR2 YYREEE (reference sequence). V shed 1 base and J 6 bases; nucleotides not matched to a gene: 6. The CDR3 extends over 15 amino acids. The CDR3 is CASSLRTSRANEQFF. CDR3 nucleotides: TGTGCCAGCAGCTTGAGGACTAGCCGGGCCAATGAGCAGTTCTTC.

The chain is built from TRBV7-2 and TRBJ1-5, with 10 nucleotides matching TRBD1. Germline-derived CDR1 and CDR2 are SGHTA and FQGNSA. The V segment lost 4 bases and the J segment 4 bases; nucleotides outside the gene matches: 4. CDR3 length: 15 amino acids. CDR3 bases: TGTGCCAGCAGCTGGGACAGGGGAGGTAATCAGCCCCAGCATTTT. Translation gives CASSWDRGGNQPQHF.

This sequence joins TRBV5-4 and TRBJ2-2, with 10 bases that match TRBD1. The J segment lost 7 bases and the V segment lost 4 bases, leaving 7 bases of the junction unmatched. This CDR3 has 15 residues. The germline V gene has CDR1 SGHNT and CDR2 YYREEE (reference sequence). The CDR3 loop reads CASSPGTGDIGELFF. The CDR3 DNA reads as TGTGCCAGCAGCCCCGGGACAGGGGATATCGGGGAGCTGTTTTTT.